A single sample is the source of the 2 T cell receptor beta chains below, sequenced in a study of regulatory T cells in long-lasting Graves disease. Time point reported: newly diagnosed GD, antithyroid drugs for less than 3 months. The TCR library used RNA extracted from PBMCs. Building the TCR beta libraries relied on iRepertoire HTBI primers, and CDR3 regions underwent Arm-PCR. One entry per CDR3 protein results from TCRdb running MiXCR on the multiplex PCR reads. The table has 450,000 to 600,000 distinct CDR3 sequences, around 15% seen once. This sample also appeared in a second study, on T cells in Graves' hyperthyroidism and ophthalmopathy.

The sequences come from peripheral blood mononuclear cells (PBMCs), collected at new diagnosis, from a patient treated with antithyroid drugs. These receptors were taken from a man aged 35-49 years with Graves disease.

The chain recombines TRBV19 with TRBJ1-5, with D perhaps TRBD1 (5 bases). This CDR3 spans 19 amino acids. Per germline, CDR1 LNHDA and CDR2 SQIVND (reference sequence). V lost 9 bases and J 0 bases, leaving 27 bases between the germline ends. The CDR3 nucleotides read TGTGCCAGCCAGTACCTCCCACCGACAGTGACTTATAGCAATCAGCCCCAGCATTTT. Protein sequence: CASQYLPPTVTYSNQPQHF.

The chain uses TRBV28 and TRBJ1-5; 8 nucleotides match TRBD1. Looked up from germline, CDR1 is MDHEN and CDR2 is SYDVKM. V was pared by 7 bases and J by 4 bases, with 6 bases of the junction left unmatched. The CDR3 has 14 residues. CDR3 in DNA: TGTGCCAGCACGGGGCAGGGGGCTAATCAGCCCCAGCATTTT. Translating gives CASTGQGANQPQHF.